A selection of T cell receptor beta chains follows, all from one sample in a study of CD8+CD57+ T cells in acquired aplastic anemia. From the reads, TCRdb called clonotypes with MiXCR, one entry per CDR3 protein. The repertoire holds under 350,000 distinct CDR3 sequences, with roughly 59% as singletons. Sequencing was performed on sorted CD4+, CD8+, or CD8+CD57+ T cells (not recorded which) from PBMCs. These receptors all stem from a human donor with aplastic anemia. Both conserved end residues are part of each CDR3. Each record gives: D gene, V gene, clone size, J gene, CDR3 length, CDR3 DNA, CDR3 protein. A D gene is named only where the DNA matches it firmly. Clone size is stated in some rows and not others, as once, few, many or a class when expanded.

d_call: TRBD1; v_call: TRBV24-1; clone_size: -; j_call: TRBJ2-5; cdr3_length: 16; cdr3_nt: TGTGCCACCAGCCGGGGACAGGGGGCGGTGGGAGAGACCCAGTACTTC; cdr3_aa: CATSRGQGAVGETQYF
d_call: -; v_call: TRBV5-1; clone_size: once; j_call: TRBJ1-1; cdr3_length: 15; cdr3_nt: TGCGCCAGCACCACGACCGGGCCTAAGGACACCGAAGCTTTCTTT; cdr3_aa: CASTTTGPKDTEAFF
d_call: TRBD2; v_call: TRBV7-6; clone_size: many; j_call: TRBJ2-5; cdr3_length: 15; cdr3_nt: TGTGCCAGCAGCTTAAACGCGGGGGTTGCGGAGACCCAGTACTTC; cdr3_aa: CASSLNAGVAETQYF
d_call: -; v_call: TRBV6-9; clone_size: -; j_call: TRBJ1-3; cdr3_length: 15; cdr3_nt: TGTGCCAGCAGCCCCGAAAATTTCTCTGTAAACACCATATATTTT; cdr3_aa: CASSPENFSVNTIYF
d_call: -; v_call: TRBV9; clone_size: few; j_call: TRBJ1-2; cdr3_length: 14; cdr3_nt: TGTGCCAGCAGCGTAGACGTAGGCCAGTATGGCTACACCTTC; cdr3_aa: CASSVDVGQYGYTF
d_call: TRBD1; v_call: TRBV6-5; clone_size: once; j_call: TRBJ1-1; cdr3_length: 14; cdr3_nt: TGTGCCAGCAGTACCCAGGGGGCCCTAAATGAAGCTTTCTTT; cdr3_aa: CASSTQGALNEAFF
d_call: -; v_call: TRBV20-1; clone_size: many; j_call: TRBJ1-2; cdr3_length: 14; cdr3_nt: TGCAGTGCTTCCCAGGGGACGCTAGGCTATGGCTACACCTTC; cdr3_aa: CSASQGTLGYGYTF
d_call: -; v_call: TRBV20-1; clone_size: few; j_call: TRBJ2-7; cdr3_length: 14; cdr3_nt: TGCAGTGCTAGAGATCTACAGGGCATCGACGAGCAGTACTTC; cdr3_aa: CSARDLQGIDEQYF
d_call: TRBD2; v_call: TRBV20-1; clone_size: -; j_call: TRBJ2-5; cdr3_length: 12; cdr3_nt: TGCAGTGCGCGACTAGCAGGAGAGACCCAGTACTTC; cdr3_aa: CSARLAGETQYF
d_call: -; v_call: TRBV5-1; clone_size: -; j_call: TRBJ2-5; cdr3_length: 14; cdr3_nt: TGCGCCAGCAGCTTGGCCGCTAGCAGAGAGACCCAGTACTTC; cdr3_aa: CASSLAASRETQYF
d_call: TRBD1; v_call: TRBV7-9; clone_size: -; j_call: TRBJ2-7; cdr3_length: 13; cdr3_nt: TGTGCCAGCATGGGACAGGCCTCCTACGAGCAGTACTTC; cdr3_aa: CASMGQASYEQYF
d_call: TRBD1; v_call: TRBV7-2; clone_size: -; j_call: TRBJ1-2; cdr3_length: 14; cdr3_nt: TGTGCCAGCAGCCCTCGACAGGGGGCGGTTGGCTACACCTTC; cdr3_aa: CASSPRQGAVGYTF
d_call: -; v_call: TRBV7-2; clone_size: -; j_call: TRBJ2-3; cdr3_length: 15; cdr3_nt: TGTGCCAGCAGCTTAGGGTGGGGCGCGACAGATACGCAGTATTTT; cdr3_aa: CASSLGWGATDTQYF
d_call: -; v_call: TRBV5-1; clone_size: -; j_call: TRBJ1-1; cdr3_length: 15; cdr3_nt: TGCGCCGGCAGCTTATTAATGGATGGGAACACTGAAGCTTTCTTT; cdr3_aa: CAGSLLMDGNTEAFF
d_call: -; v_call: TRBV2; clone_size: once; j_call: TRBJ1-6; cdr3_length: 13; cdr3_nt: TGTGCCACGAACGTCATCGGGAATTCACCCCTCCACTTT; cdr3_aa: CATNVIGNSPLHF
d_call: -; v_call: TRBV25-1; clone_size: -; j_call: TRBJ2-7; cdr3_length: 13; cdr3_nt: TGTGTCAGCAGGCCCCTGGGTTCTTACGGGCAGTACTTC; cdr3_aa: CVSRPLGSYGQYF
d_call: TRBD1; v_call: TRBV2; clone_size: -; j_call: TRBJ1-5; cdr3_length: 13; cdr3_nt: TGTGCCACCAGGGGGGAGGGCAATCAGCCCCAGCATTTT; cdr3_aa: CATRGEGNQPQHF
d_call: -; v_call: TRBV15; clone_size: -; j_call: TRBJ2-7; cdr3_length: 13; cdr3_nt: TGTGTCACCAGCACGGAACCTTCCTACGAGCAGTACTTC; cdr3_aa: CVTSTEPSYEQYF
d_call: -; v_call: TRBV15; clone_size: -; j_call: TRBJ2-5; cdr3_length: 14; cdr3_nt: TGTGCCACCAGCAGAGATGGGCCGTTCGAGACCCAGTACTTC; cdr3_aa: CATSRDGPFETQYF
d_call: -; v_call: TRBV7-8; clone_size: -; j_call: TRBJ2-5; cdr3_length: 14; cdr3_nt: TGCGCCAGCAGCCAGGCGTGGGCTCAAGAGACCCAGTACTTC; cdr3_aa: CASSQAWAQETQYF
d_call: TRBD1; v_call: TRBV20-1; clone_size: -; j_call: TRBJ2-3; cdr3_length: 14; cdr3_nt: TGCAGTGCAACCGGACAGGGGGGCACAGATACGCAGTATTTT; cdr3_aa: CSATGQGGTDTQYF
d_call: -; v_call: TRBV24-1; clone_size: -; j_call: TRBJ2-3; cdr3_length: 17; cdr3_nt: TGTGCCACCAGTGATTTAGGGACTGGCTCTAGCACAGATACGCAGTATTTT; cdr3_aa: CATSDLGTGSSTDTQYF
d_call: TRBD2; v_call: TRBV7-2; clone_size: -; j_call: TRBJ2-7; cdr3_length: 17; cdr3_nt: TGTGCCAGCAGCTTGTCCCGGGTAAGCGGGAGAAAGTACGAGCAGTACTTC; cdr3_aa: CASSLSRVSGRKYEQYF
d_call: -; v_call: TRBV7-9; clone_size: few; j_call: TRBJ2-7; cdr3_length: 13; cdr3_nt: TGTGCCAGCAGCCCTCCCGGGGCTTACGAGCAGTACTTC; cdr3_aa: CASSPPGAYEQYF
d_call: TRBD1; v_call: TRBV20-1; clone_size: -; j_call: TRBJ2-3; cdr3_length: 14; cdr3_nt: TGCAGTGCTAGATTACAGGGGTTGTCAGATACGCAGTATTTT; cdr3_aa: CSARLQGLSDTQYF
d_call: -; v_call: TRBV20-1; clone_size: -; j_call: TRBJ1-5; cdr3_length: 14; cdr3_nt: TGCAGTGCTAGAGAGGGGGGGATGCATCAGCCCCAGCATTTT; cdr3_aa: CSAREGGMHQPQHF
d_call: -; v_call: TRBV20-1; clone_size: -; j_call: TRBJ2-7; cdr3_length: 13; cdr3_nt: TGCAGTGCTAGTTCTCACCGGGCGGGCGAGCAGTACTTC; cdr3_aa: CSASSHRAGEQYF
d_call: -; v_call: TRBV19; clone_size: once; j_call: TRBJ2-7; cdr3_length: 18; cdr3_nt: TGTGCCAGTAGTCCAGGGTTTGGTTTGTCGGAAAATATCTACGAGCAGTACTTC; cdr3_aa: CASSPGFGLSENIYEQYF
d_call: -; v_call: TRBV7-3; clone_size: -; j_call: TRBJ1-1; cdr3_length: 13; cdr3_nt: TGTGCCAGCACCCCCCGGGGCCTCACTGAAGCTTTCTTT; cdr3_aa: CASTPRGLTEAFF
d_call: TRBD1; v_call: TRBV12-3/TRBV12-4; clone_size: -; j_call: TRBJ2-1; cdr3_length: 13; cdr3_nt: TGTGCCACGGGACAGAACTATTACAATGAGCAGTTCTTC; cdr3_aa: CATGQNYYNEQFF
d_call: -; v_call: TRBV7-6; clone_size: few; j_call: TRBJ2-2; cdr3_length: 15; cdr3_nt: TGTGCCAGCAGCCAGGAGGGGGGTACGGTCGGGGAGCTGTTTTTT; cdr3_aa: CASSQEGGTVGELFF
d_call: -; v_call: TRBV12-3/TRBV12-4; clone_size: -; j_call: TRBJ1-1; cdr3_length: 15; cdr3_nt: TGTGCCAGCAGTTTAGGTGTGGCCGGGGCCGCCGAAGCTTTCTTT; cdr3_aa: CASSLGVAGAAEAFF
d_call: TRBD1; v_call: TRBV19; clone_size: -; j_call: TRBJ1-1; cdr3_length: 13; cdr3_nt: TGTGCCAGTAGGGGGACAGGGTATGGTGAAGCTTTCTTT; cdr3_aa: CASRGTGYGEAFF
d_call: -; v_call: TRBV24-1; clone_size: -; j_call: TRBJ1-6; cdr3_length: 13; cdr3_nt: TGTGCCACCAGCGCCGACGCTAATTCACCCCTCCACTTT; cdr3_aa: CATSADANSPLHF
d_call: -; v_call: TRBV7-2; clone_size: -; j_call: TRBJ1-6; cdr3_length: 13; cdr3_nt: TGTGCCAGCAGCTCAAACGCAAATTCACCCCTCCACTTT; cdr3_aa: CASSSNANSPLHF
d_call: -; v_call: TRBV20-1; clone_size: -; j_call: TRBJ1-1; cdr3_length: 14; cdr3_nt: TGCAGTGCTAGAGCGAGTCAGGGGAACACTGAAGCTTTCTTT; cdr3_aa: CSARASQGNTEAFF
d_call: TRBD1; v_call: TRBV10-3; clone_size: -; j_call: TRBJ2-2; cdr3_length: 13; cdr3_nt: TGTGCCAGTTGGACAGGGGCCACCGGGGAGCTGTTTTTT; cdr3_aa: CASWTGATGELFF
d_call: TRBD1; v_call: TRBV6-5; clone_size: many; j_call: TRBJ1-1; cdr3_length: 15; cdr3_nt: TGTGCCAGCAGTTACGCCGACAGGGGAGGTACTGAAGCTTTCTTT; cdr3_aa: CASSYADRGGTEAFF
d_call: -; v_call: TRBV7-9; clone_size: -; j_call: TRBJ2-5; cdr3_length: 13; cdr3_nt: TGTGCCAGCAGCTTAAGGGGACAAGAGACCCAGTACTTC; cdr3_aa: CASSLRGQETQYF
d_call: TRBD1; v_call: TRBV19; clone_size: -; j_call: TRBJ1-5; cdr3_length: 16; cdr3_nt: TGTGCCAGTAGTATACTGTCACAGGGGGACCATCAGCCCCAGCATTTT; cdr3_aa: CASSILSQGDHQPQHF
d_call: -; v_call: TRBV19; clone_size: few; j_call: TRBJ2-3; cdr3_length: 13; cdr3_nt: TGTGCCAGTAGTTCCCAGGAGATGGATACGCAGTATTTT; cdr3_aa: CASSSQEMDTQYF
d_call: -; v_call: TRBV7-6; clone_size: -; j_call: TRBJ1-2; cdr3_length: 13; cdr3_nt: TGTGCCAGCAGCTTAGTATGGGGTCGGGGCTACACCTTC; cdr3_aa: CASSLVWGRGYTF
d_call: TRBD2; v_call: TRBV14; clone_size: many; j_call: TRBJ2-3; cdr3_length: 16; cdr3_nt: TGTGCCAGCAGCCATCGCGGGGGGGCTCGCACAGATACGCAGTATTTT; cdr3_aa: CASSHRGGARTDTQYF
d_call: -; v_call: TRBV7-2; clone_size: -; j_call: TRBJ1-5; cdr3_length: 15; cdr3_nt: TGTGCCAGCAGCTTAGACAGGAAAGAATATCAGCCCCAGCATTTT; cdr3_aa: CASSLDRKEYQPQHF
d_call: -; v_call: TRBV14; clone_size: -; j_call: TRBJ2-3; cdr3_length: 14; cdr3_nt: TGTGCCAGCAGCCAAGGTGCAGGGCCAGATACGCAGTATTTT; cdr3_aa: CASSQGAGPDTQYF
d_call: -; v_call: TRBV20-1; clone_size: -; j_call: TRBJ2-1; cdr3_length: 14; cdr3_nt: TGCAGTGCTCCTGGGACTCTAGCGAGGGATGAGCAGTTCTTC; cdr3_aa: CSAPGTLARDEQFF
d_call: -; v_call: TRBV5-1; clone_size: -; j_call: TRBJ2-7; cdr3_length: 12; cdr3_nt: TGCGCCAGCAGCTCCACCACAGCCGTGCAGTACTTC; cdr3_aa: CASSSTTAVQYF
d_call: -; v_call: TRBV10-3; clone_size: -; j_call: TRBJ1-6; cdr3_length: 15; cdr3_nt: TGTGCCTCGAAGCAGGGCCCCGTATTTAATTCACCCCTCCACTTT; cdr3_aa: CASKQGPVFNSPLHF